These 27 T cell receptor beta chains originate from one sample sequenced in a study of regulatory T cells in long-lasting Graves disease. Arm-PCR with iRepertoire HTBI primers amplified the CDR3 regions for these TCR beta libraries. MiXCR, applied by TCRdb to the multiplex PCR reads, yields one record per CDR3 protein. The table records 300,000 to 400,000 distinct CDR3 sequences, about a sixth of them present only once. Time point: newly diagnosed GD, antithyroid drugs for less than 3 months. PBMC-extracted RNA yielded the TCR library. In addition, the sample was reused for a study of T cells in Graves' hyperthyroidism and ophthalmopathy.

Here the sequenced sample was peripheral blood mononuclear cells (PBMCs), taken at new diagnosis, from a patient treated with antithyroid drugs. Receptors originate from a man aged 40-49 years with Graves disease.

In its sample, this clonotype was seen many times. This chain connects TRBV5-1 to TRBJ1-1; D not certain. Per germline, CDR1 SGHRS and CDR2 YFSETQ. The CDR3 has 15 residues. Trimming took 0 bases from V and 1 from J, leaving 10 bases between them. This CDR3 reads CASSLEGSRNTEAFF. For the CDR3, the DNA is TGCGCCAGCAGCTTGGAGGGAAGTAGGAACACTGAAGCTTTCTTT.

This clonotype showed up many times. The CDR3 reads CASSAGGAAKQYF. In nucleotides, the CDR3 is TGTGCCAGCAGCGCTGGAGGGGCAGCCAAGCAGTACTTC. The chain couples TRBV5-6 to TRBJ2-7, with TRBD2 as a possible D gene (6 bases). The CDR3 is 13 amino acids. With 4 bases removed from V and 8 bases from J, the gap between germline ends came to 16 bases. Germline CDR1 and CDR2: SGHDT and YYEEEE.

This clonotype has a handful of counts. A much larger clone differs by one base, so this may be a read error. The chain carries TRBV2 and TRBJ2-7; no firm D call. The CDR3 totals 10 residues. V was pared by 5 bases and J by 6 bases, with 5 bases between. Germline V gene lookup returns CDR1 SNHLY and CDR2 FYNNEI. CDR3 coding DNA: TGTGCCAGCAGTACGGGCGAGCAGTACTTC. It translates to CASSTGEQYF.

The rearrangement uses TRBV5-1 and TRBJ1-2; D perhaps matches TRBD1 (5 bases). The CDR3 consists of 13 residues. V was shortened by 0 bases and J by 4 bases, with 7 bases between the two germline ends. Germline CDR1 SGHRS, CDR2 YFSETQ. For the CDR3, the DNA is TGCGCCAGCAGCTTGGGGGGGATCTATGGCTACACCTTC. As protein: CASSLGGIYGYTF.

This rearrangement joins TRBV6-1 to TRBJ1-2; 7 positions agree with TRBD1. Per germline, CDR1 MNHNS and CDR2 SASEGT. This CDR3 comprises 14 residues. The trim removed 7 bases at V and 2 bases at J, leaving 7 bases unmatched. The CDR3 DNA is TGTGCCAGCATCTCCGGGACAGCCAACTATGGCTACACCTTC. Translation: CASISGTANYGYTF.

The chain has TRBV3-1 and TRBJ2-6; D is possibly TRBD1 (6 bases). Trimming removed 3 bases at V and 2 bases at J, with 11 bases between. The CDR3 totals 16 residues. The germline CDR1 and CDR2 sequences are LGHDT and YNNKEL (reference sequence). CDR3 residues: CASSHYRVPGANVLTF. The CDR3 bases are TGTGCCAGCAGCCATTACAGGGTACCTGGGGCCAACGTCCTGACTTTC.

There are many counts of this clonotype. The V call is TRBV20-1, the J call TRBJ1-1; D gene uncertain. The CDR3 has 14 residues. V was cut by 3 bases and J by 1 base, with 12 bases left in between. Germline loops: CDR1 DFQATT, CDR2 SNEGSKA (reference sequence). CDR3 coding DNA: TGCAGTGCTAGTCATCAGACCAAGAACACTGAAGCTTTCTTT. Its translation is CSASHQTKNTEAFF.

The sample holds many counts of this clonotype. CDR3 DNA sequence: TGTGCCAGCACTACCCCGACAGGCCCATTCAGGAACGAGCAGTACTTC. Protein product: CASTTPTGPFRNEQYF. The rearrangement uses TRBV7-8 and TRBJ2-7, with D possibly being TRBD1 (6 bases). From germline, CDR1 is SGHVS and CDR2 FQNEAQ. V was clipped by 7 bases and J by 5 bases, with 24 bases between them. This CDR3 contains 16 residues.

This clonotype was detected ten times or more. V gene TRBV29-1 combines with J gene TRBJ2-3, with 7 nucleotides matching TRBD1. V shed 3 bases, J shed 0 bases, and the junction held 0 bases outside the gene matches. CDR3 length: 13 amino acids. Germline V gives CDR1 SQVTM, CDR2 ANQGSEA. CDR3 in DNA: TGCAGCGTTGAGACAGGGAGCACAGATACGCAGTATTTT. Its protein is CSVETGSTDTQYF.

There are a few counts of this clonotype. In DNA, the CDR3 is TGTGCCAGCAGCGTAGCCCAGGACAGGGGGACGTACACCGGGGAGCTGTTTTTT. As protein: CASSVAQDRGTYTGELFF. V and J are TRBV9 and TRBJ2-2; 10 bases match TRBD1. Per germline, CDR1 SGDLS and CDR2 YYNGEE. The CDR3 has 18 residues. Germline trimming cut 0 bases from V and 3 bases from J; bases unmatched to any gene: 8.

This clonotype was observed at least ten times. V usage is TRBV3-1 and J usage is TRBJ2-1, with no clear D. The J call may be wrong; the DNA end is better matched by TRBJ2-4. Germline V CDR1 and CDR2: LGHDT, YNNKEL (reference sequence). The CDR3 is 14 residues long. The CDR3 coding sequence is TGTGCCAGCAGCCCGCGAGCGACGCAAAACATTCAGTACTTC. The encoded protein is CASSPRATQNIQYF.

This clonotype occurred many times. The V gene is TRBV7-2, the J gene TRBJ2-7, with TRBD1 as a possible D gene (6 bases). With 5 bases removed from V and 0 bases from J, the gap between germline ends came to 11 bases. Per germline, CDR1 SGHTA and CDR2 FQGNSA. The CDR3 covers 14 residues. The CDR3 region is CASSALQGSYEQYF. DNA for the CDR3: TGTGCCAGCAGCGCTTTACAGGGCTCCTACGAGCAGTACTTC.

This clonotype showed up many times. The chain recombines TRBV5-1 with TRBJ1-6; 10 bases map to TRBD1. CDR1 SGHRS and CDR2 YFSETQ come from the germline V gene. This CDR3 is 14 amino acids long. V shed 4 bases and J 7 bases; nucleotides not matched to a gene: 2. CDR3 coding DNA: TGCGCCAGCAGCGGACAGGGGGGAAATTCACCCCTCCACTTT. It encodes CASSGQGGNSPLHF.

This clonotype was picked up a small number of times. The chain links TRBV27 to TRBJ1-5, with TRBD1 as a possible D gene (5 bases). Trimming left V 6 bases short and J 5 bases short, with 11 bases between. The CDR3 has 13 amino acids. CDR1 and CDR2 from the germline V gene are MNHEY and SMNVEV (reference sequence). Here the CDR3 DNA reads TGTGCCAGCAGCTCGGACACACATCAGCCCCAGCATTTT. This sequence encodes CASSSDTHQPQHF.

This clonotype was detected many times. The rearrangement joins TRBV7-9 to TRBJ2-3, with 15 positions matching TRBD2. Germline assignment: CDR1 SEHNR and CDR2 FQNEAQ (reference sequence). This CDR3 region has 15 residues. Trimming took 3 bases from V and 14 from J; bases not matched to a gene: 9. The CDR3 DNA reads TGTGCCAGCAGCTTGGCCGGGACTAGCGGGGGGTCAGTGTATTTT. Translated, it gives CASSLAGTSGGSVYF.

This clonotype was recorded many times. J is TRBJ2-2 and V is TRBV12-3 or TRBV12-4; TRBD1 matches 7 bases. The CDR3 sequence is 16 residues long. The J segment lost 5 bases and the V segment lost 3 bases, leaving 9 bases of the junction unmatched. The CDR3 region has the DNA TGTGCCAGCAGTTTCGACGACAGGGTCGGTACCGGGGAGCTGTTTTTT. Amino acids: CASSFDDRVGTGELFF.

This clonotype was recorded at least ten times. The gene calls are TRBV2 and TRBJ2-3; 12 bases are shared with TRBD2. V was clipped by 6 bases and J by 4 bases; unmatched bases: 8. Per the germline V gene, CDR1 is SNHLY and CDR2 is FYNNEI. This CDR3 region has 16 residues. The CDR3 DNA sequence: TGTGCCAGCAGGGCAGGACTAGCGGGGATAGCAGATACGCAGTATTTT. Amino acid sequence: CASRAGLAGIADTQYF.

In DNA, the CDR3 is TGCGCCAGCAGCTTGGAGGCAGGGGGACAGCCCCAGCATTTT. Protein product: CASSLEAGGQPQHF. The chain is built from TRBV5-1 and TRBJ1-5, with 7 nucleotides matching TRBD1. J was trimmed by 7 bases and V by 0 bases; bases with no gene match: 4. The germline gives CDR1 SGHRS, CDR2 YFSETQ. The CDR3 is made up of 14 amino acids.

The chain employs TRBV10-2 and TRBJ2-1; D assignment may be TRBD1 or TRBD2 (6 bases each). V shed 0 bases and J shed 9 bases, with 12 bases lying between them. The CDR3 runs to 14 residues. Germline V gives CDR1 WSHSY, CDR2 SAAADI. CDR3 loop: CASSESAGGSEQFF. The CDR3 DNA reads TGCGCCAGCAGTGAGTCAGCCGGGGGCAGTGAGCAGTTCTTC.

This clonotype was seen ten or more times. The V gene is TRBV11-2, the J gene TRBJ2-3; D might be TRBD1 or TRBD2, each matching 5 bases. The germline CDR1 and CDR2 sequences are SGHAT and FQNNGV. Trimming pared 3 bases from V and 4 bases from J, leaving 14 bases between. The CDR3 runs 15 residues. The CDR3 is CASSFRLGRADTQYF. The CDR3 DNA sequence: TGTGCCAGCAGCTTTAGATTGGGGCGGGCAGATACGCAGTATTTT.

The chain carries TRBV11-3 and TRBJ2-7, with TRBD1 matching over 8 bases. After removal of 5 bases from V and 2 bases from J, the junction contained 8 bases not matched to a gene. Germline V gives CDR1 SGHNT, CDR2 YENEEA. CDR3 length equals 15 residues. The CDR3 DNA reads TGTGCCAGCAGCCCCTGGGACAGGCGGACCTACGAGCAGTACTTC. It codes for CASSPWDRRTYEQYF. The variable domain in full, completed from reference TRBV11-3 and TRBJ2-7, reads EAGVVQSPRYKIIEKKQPVAFWCNPISGHNTLYWYLQNLGQGPELLIRYENEEAVDDSQLPKDRFSAERLKGVDSTLKIQPAELGDSAVYLCASSPWDRRTYEQYFGPGTRLTVT.

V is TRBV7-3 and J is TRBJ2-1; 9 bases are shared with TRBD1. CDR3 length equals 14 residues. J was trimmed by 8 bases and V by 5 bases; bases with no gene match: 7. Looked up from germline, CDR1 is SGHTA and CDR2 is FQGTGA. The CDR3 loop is CASSRDRGVHEQFF. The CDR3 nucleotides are TGTGCCAGCAGCCGCGACAGGGGGGTACATGAGCAGTTCTTC.

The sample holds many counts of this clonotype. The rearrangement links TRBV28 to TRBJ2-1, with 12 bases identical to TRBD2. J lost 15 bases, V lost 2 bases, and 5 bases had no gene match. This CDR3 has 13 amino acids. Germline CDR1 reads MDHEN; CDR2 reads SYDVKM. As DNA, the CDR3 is TGTGCCAGCAGTTTACTAGCGGGGGGGATATCGTTCTTC. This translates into CASSLLAGGISFF. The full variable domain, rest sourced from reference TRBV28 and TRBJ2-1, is DVKVTQSSRYLVKRTGEKVFLECVQDMDHENMFWYRQDPGLGLRLIYFSYDVKMKEKGDIPEGYSVSREKKERFSLILESASTNQTSMYLCASSLLAGGISFFGPGTRLTVL.

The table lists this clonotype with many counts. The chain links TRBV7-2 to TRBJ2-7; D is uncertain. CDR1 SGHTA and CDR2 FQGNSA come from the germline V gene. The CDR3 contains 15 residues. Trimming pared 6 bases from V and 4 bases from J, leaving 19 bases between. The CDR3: CASRPPGRPFYEQYF. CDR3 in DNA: TGTGCCAGCAGACCACCGGGTCGTCCCTTTTACGAGCAGTACTTC.

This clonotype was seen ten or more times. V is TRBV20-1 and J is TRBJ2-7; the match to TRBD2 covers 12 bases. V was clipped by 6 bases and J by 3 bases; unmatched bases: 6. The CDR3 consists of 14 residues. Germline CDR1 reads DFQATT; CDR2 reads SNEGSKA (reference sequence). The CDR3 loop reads CSAKTSGGFYEQYF. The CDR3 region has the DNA TGCAGTGCCAAGACTAGCGGGGGCTTCTACGAGCAGTACTTC.

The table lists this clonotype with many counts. The CDR3 nucleotides are TGTGCCAGCAGGGGCGGTAACAATGAGCAGTTCTTC. Its protein product is CASRGGNNEQFF. The V call is TRBV2, the J call TRBJ2-1; D remains unclear. CDR3 length: 12 residues. Germline V lookup: CDR1 SNHLY, CDR2 FYNNEI. With 6 bases removed from V and 5 bases from J, the gap between germline ends came to 8 bases. Using reference TRBV2 and TRBJ2-1 for the parts outside the CDR3, the full variable domain is EPEVTQTPSHQVTQMGQEVILRCVPISNHLYFYWYRQILGQKVEFLVSFYNNEISEKSEIFDDQFSVERPDGSNFTLKIRSTKLEDSAMYFCASRGGNNEQFFGPGTRLTVL.

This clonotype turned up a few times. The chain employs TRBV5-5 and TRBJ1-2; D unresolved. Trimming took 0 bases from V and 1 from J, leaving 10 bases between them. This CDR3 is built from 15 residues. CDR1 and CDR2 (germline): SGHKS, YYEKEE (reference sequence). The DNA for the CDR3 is TGTGCCAGCAGCTTGGAGGAGATCGATAACTATGGCTACACCTTC. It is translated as CASSLEEIDNYGYTF.